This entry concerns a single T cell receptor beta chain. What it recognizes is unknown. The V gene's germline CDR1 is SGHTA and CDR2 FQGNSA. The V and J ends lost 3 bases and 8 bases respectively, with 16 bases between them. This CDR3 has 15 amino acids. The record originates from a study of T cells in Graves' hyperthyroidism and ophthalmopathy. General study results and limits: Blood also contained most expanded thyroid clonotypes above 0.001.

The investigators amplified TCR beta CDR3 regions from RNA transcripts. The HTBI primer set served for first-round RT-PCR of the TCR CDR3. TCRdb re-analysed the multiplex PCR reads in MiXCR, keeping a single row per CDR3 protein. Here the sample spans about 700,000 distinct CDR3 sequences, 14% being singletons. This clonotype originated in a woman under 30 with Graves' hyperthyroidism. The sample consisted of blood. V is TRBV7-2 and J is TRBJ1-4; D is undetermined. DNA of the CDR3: TGTGCCAGCAGCTTGCGGCCTGGTCGATTGGAAAAACTGTTTTTT. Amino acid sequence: CASSLRPGRLEKLFF.